The 4 T cell receptor beta chains presented below share a single source sample, sequenced in a study of T cell repertoires in cytomegalovirus infection. The antigens these receptors bind are not known. TCRdb fed the reads into MiXCR, producing one record per CDR3 protein. This table holds 650,000 to 850,000 distinct CDR3 sequences, roughly 28% found once. The sequencing used cultured CD8+ T cells from PBMCs, collected from culture after CMV antigen stimulation. Receptor source: a human donor in good health (CMV status not recorded). Some clones in this sample may be carry-over from other donors' samples.

This chain links TRBV6-1 with TRBJ1-2, with D possibly TRBD1 on 6 matching bases. The CDR3 has 12 residues. CDR1 MNHNS and CDR2 SASEGT come from the germline V gene. V shed 8 bases and J shed 4 bases, with 11 bases lying between them. The CDR3 DNA sequence: TGTGCCAGCTGTCAGGGGTCCTATGGCTACACCTTC. Protein: CASCQGSYGYTF.

This clonotype was detected a few times. V and J are TRBV6-5 and TRBJ1-6, with 9 bases lining up with TRBD1. The CDR3 is 16 residues long. J gave up 7 bases and V 0 bases, and 4 bases lay outside the gene matches. Germline CDR1 reads MNHEY; CDR2 reads SVGAGI. The chain's CDR3 is CASSYSIGTGNSPLHF. Here the CDR3 DNA reads TGTGCCAGCAGTTACTCGATCGGGACAGGGAATTCACCCCTCCACTTT.

This clonotype has a single count. The DNA for the CDR3 is TGTGCCAGTAGTATAGATGGTCTAGCGGGGGACCTCGGACCTTTCTACAATGAGCAGTTCTTC. Translation gives CASSIDGLAGDLGPFYNEQFF. This rearrangement joins TRBV19 to TRBJ2-1; 10 bases line up with TRBD2. This CDR3 is built from 21 residues. V lost 0 bases and J lost 3; bases outside the gene matches: 17. The germline V gene has CDR1 LNHDA and CDR2 SQIVND (reference sequence).

The V gene is TRBV7-6, the J gene TRBJ2-1; no definite D call. This CDR3 comprises 15 residues. Between the trimmed V and J ends, which lost 3 bases and 0 bases, there was a span of 9 bases. Germline V CDR1 and CDR2: SGHVS, FNYEAQ. CDR3 loop: CASSFFGSSYNEQFF. In DNA, the CDR3 is TGTGCCAGCAGCTTTTTCGGTAGCTCCTACAATGAGCAGTTCTTC.